Following are 19 T cell receptor beta chains from one sample sequenced in a study of beta chain features in type 1 diabetes. TCRB transcripts that were expressed got sequenced, as all of the isolated RNA had been reverse transcribed. Repertoires were generated with immunoSEQ multiplex PCR, while TCRdb's copy carries only in-frame clones and drops some. There are about 250,000 clones in the sample; roughly an eighth occur only once, and about 0.024% lies in the top ten. Source material: naive CD4+ T cells from blood. The receptor source for this set is a woman between 40 and 55 years old in good health.

This sequence joins TRBV7-9 and TRBJ1-1; weak D call: TRBD1 (5 bases). The germline V and J ends were trimmed by 8 bases and 6 bases, with 22 bases remaining between them. The CDR3 is 15 amino acids. Per germline, CDR1 SEHNR and CDR2 FQNEAQ (reference sequence). The CDR3 DNA follows: TGTGCCAGCGGCAGGGCAGGGTCGGGGGGGGCTGAAGCTTTCTTT. The encoded protein is CASGRAGSGGAEAFF.

This clone was detected only a few times. The rearrangement links TRBV5-1 to TRBJ2-5; possibly TRBD1 for D (6 bases). This CDR3 spans 15 amino acids. The germline gives CDR1 SGHRS, CDR2 YFSETQ. The V end lost 4 bases, the J end lost 4 bases, and 17 bases lay between the germline ends. The CDR3 DNA follows: TGCGCCAGCAGCGGGGGACATTCGGTGGGAGAGACCCAGTACTTC. Amino acids: CASSGGHSVGETQYF.

The chain employs TRBV9 and TRBJ2-4; D might be TRBD1 (6 bases). Germline CDR1 and CDR2: SGDLS and YYNGEE. This CDR3 region has 15 residues. V lost 4 bases and J 6 bases, leaving 17 bases between the germline ends. The CDR3 sequence: CASSQTDRSVNIQYF. CDR3 nucleotides: TGTGCCAGCAGCCAGACAGACAGGTCCGTAAACATTCAGTACTTC.

This clone has a handful of counts. This chain connects TRBV10-3 to TRBJ1-6, with no clear D. V lost 3 bases and J lost 17, with 20 bases in between. The germline V gene encodes CDR1 ENHRY and CDR2 SYGVKD. CDR3 size: 14 residues. CDR3 coding DNA: TGTGCCATCAGTGACTCGCCAGCGGGAGAAAGGATCCACTTT. This encodes CAISDSPAGERIHF.

J is TRBJ2-5 and V is TRBV7-2; TRBD2 aligns across 13 bases. CDR3 length: 17 residues. V lost 1 base, J lost 4 bases, and 6 bases stayed unmatched. Germline V CDR1 and CDR2: SGHTA, FQGNSA. In nucleotides, the CDR3 is TGTGCCAGCAGCTTAGGGTCACTAGCGGGGGGGCGAGAGACCCAGTACTTC. It is translated as CASSLGSLAGGRETQYF.

The V and J genes are TRBV7-9 and TRBJ2-7, with 8 nucleotides matching TRBD2. This CDR3 has 14 amino acids. With V trimmed by 3 bases and J by 4 bases, 5 bases remained unmatched. CDR1 is SEHNR, CDR2 FQNEAQ, per germline (reference sequence). Here the CDR3 reads CASSLTAGAYEQYF. In nucleotides, the CDR3 is TGTGCCAGCAGCTTGACAGCGGGGGCTTACGAGCAGTACTTC.

V gene TRBV5-1 combines with J gene TRBJ2-1; D may be TRBD2 (6 bases). The CDR3 is 15 amino acids. Trimming stripped 4 bases from V and 6 bases from J, with 17 bases between. The V gene's germline CDR1 is SGHRS and CDR2 YFSETQ. CDR3 sequence reads: CASSLLTGTFNEQFF. CDR3 sequence (DNA): TGCGCCAGCAGCCTCCTGACCGGGACTTTCAATGAGCAGTTCTTC.

The genes are TRBV4-2 and TRBJ2-3, with TRBD2 matching 8 bases. Trimming at V came to 2 bases and at J to 3 bases, leaving 10 bases not matched to a gene. Germline CDR1 reads LGHNA; CDR2 reads YNFKEQ. The CDR3 has 17 amino acids. The CDR3 DNA reads TGTGCCAGCAGCCAAACCATCGGGGGGGCGTTTACAGATACGCAGTATTTT. The encoded protein is CASSQTIGGAFTDTQYF.

J is TRBJ2-5 and V is TRBV5-1; possibly TRBD2 for D (5 bases). V lost 5 bases and J lost 4, with 12 bases in between. Germline CDR1 SGHRS, CDR2 YFSETQ. This CDR3 comprises 13 residues. Written as DNA, the CDR3 is TGCGCCAGCAGACCGGACGGGATAGAGACCCAGTACTTC. It specifies CASRPDGIETQYF.

The V and J genes are TRBV5-6 and TRBJ2-4; 8 bases line up with TRBD2. The CDR3 loop spans 13 amino acids. V dropped 0 bases and J dropped 8; count of bases not matched to a gene: 1. Germline V CDR1 and CDR2: SGHDT, YYEEEE. The CDR3 here is CASSLGRGDIQYF. The CDR3 bases are TGTGCCAGCAGCTTGGGGCGGGGGGACATTCAGTACTTC.

This clone occurred a few times. The rearrangement links TRBV7-9 to TRBJ2-1; 9 bases fit TRBD1. Germline V lookup: CDR1 SEHNR, CDR2 FQNEAQ (reference sequence). With 0 bases clipped from V and 6 bases from J, the junction kept 9 bases outside the gene matches. This CDR3 region has 17 residues. DNA of the CDR3: TGTGCCAGCAGCTTAGCAAAGAGAGGACAGGGGCGCAATGAGCAGTTCTTC. Translated: CASSLAKRGQGRNEQFF. Supplemented by reference TRBV7-9 and TRBJ2-1, the full variable domain reads DTGVSQNPRHKITKRGQNVTFRCDPISEHNRLYWYRQTLGQGPEFLTYFQNEAQLEKSRLLSDRFSAERPKGSFSTLEIQRTEQGDSAMYLCASSLAKRGQGRNEQFFGPGTRLTVL.

In its sample, this clone was seen a few times. The chain uses TRBV5-6 and TRBJ1-3; D is unresolved. V lost 4 bases and J 4 bases, leaving 9 bases between the germline ends. The germline gives CDR1 SGHDT, CDR2 YYEEEE. The CDR3 is 13 residues long. The DNA of the CDR3 is TGTGCCAGCAGCCGGGGATCCGGAAACACCATATATTTT. Translating it yields CASSRGSGNTIYF.

Regarding this clone: The sample has other DNA sequences that encode this CDR3 too. This sequence joins TRBV6-5 and TRBJ2-6; D gene ambiguous. From germline, CDR1 is MNHEY and CDR2 SVGAGI. Trimming removed 4 bases from V and 4 bases from J, with 2 bases in between. This CDR3 region has 12 residues. The CDR3 bases are TGTGCCAGCAGTTCGGGGGCCAACGTCCTGACTTTC. Amino acid sequence: CASSSGANVLTF.

This clone was seen only a few times. This chain uses TRBV12-5 with TRBJ1-1; the D is unclear. V was shortened by 2 bases and J by 1 base, with 8 bases between the two germline ends. Per the germline V gene, CDR1 is LGHNT and CDR2 is FRNRAP. The CDR3 length is 14 residues. CDR3 DNA sequence: TGTGCTAGTGGTTTGCCACAGAAGAACACTGAAGCTTTCTTT. The encoded protein is CASGLPQKNTEAFF.

This clone has just a few counts. The rearrangement joins TRBV6-4 to TRBJ2-3, with 8 bases that match TRBD1. The CDR3 consists of 13 residues. Germline V gene lookup returns CDR1 MRHNA and CDR2 SNTAGT. V dropped 6 bases and J dropped 4; count of bases not matched to a gene: 3. CDR3 coding DNA: TGTGCCAGCAGAGGACAGGGTGCAGATACGCAGTATTTT. It encodes CASRGQGADTQYF.

The chain has TRBV27 and TRBJ2-1, with D possibly being TRBD2 (5 bases). Germline V gene lookup returns CDR1 MNHEY and CDR2 SMNVEV (reference sequence). Trimming shortened V by 3 bases and J by 5 bases, and 17 bases separated the two germline ends. The CDR3 extends over 16 amino acids. CDR3 in amino acids: CASSFSPRAQNNEQFF. CDR3 DNA sequence: TGTGCCAGCAGTTTTTCCCCGAGGGCCCAGAACAATGAGCAGTTCTTC.

The V call is TRBV18, the J call TRBJ2-1, with TRBD2 matching over 10 bases. Germline loops: CDR1 KGHSH, CDR2 LQKENI. This CDR3 is 19 amino acids long. V dropped 4 bases and J dropped 4; count of bases not matched to a gene: 16. The CDR3 coding sequence is TGTGCCAGCTCACGAACTAGCGGGGTAGGTCCTACCATTTACAATGAGCAGTTCTTC. Translation gives CASSRTSGVGPTIYNEQFF.

Points on this clone: The sample contains more than one DNA sequence encoding this CDR3. This chain links TRBV19 with TRBJ2-7; 9 bases match TRBD1. In germline, CDR1 is LNHDA, CDR2 SQIVND (reference sequence). The CDR3 is 13 residues long. J was trimmed by 4 bases and V by 3 bases; bases with no gene match: 1. The CDR3 DNA is TGTGCCAGTAGTATTGACAGGGGGTACGAGCAGTACTTC. It is translated as CASSIDRGYEQYF.

V usage is TRBV18 and J usage is TRBJ2-7; weak D call: TRBD2 (6 bases). The V gene lost 3 bases and the J gene lost 2 bases, with 11 bases spanning the gap. Germline CDR1 and CDR2: KGHSH and LQKENI. CDR3 size: 14 residues. CDR3: CASSPPSGAYEQYF. The CDR3 DNA follows: TGTGCCAGCTCACCCCCTTCGGGGGCCTACGAGCAGTACTTC.